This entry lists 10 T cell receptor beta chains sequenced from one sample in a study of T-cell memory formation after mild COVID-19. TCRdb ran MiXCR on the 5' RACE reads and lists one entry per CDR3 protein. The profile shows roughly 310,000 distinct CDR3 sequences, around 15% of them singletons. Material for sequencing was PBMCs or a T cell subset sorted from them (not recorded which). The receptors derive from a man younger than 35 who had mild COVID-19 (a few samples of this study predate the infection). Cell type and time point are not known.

The CDR3 DNA reads TGCAGTGCCCCCATAAATGGGCCACCGGGGAATGGCTACACCTTC. It translates to CSAPINGPPGNGYTF. The rearrangement uses TRBV20-1 and TRBJ1-2, with D hard to call. V was trimmed by 6 bases and J by 6 bases, leaving 23 bases between them. CDR3 length: 15 residues. Per germline, CDR1 DFQATT and CDR2 SNEGSKA (reference sequence).

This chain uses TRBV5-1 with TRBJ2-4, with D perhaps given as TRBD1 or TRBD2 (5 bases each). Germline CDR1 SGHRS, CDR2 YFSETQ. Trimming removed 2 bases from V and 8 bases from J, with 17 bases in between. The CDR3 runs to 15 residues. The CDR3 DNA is TGCGCCAGCAGCTTAACGGGGCAGGAGGTGGACATTCAGTACTTC. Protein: CASSLTGQEVDIQYF.

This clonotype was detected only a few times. CDR3 nucleotide sequence: TGTGCCAGCACCAGGACAGGGCGACATTCACCCCTCCACTTT. It specifies CASTRTGRHSPLHF. The chain recombines TRBV25-1 with TRBJ1-6, with 8 bases lining up with TRBD1. V lost 7 bases to trimming and J lost 8 bases; unmatched junction nucleotides: 7. The CDR3 loop spans 14 amino acids. In germline, CDR1 is MGHDK, CDR2 SYGVNS.

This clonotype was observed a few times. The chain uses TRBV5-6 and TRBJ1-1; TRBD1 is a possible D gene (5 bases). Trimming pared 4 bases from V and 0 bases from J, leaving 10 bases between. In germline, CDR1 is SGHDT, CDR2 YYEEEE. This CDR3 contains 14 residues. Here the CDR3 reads CASSMDIMNTEAFF. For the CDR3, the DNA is TGTGCCAGCAGCATGGACATCATGAACACTGAAGCTTTCTTT.

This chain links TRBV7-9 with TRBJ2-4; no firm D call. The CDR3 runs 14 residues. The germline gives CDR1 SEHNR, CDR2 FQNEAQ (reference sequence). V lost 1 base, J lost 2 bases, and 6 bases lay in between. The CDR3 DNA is TGTGCCAGCAGCTTAGACGGCCCCAAAAACATTCAGTACTTC. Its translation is CASSLDGPKNIQYF.

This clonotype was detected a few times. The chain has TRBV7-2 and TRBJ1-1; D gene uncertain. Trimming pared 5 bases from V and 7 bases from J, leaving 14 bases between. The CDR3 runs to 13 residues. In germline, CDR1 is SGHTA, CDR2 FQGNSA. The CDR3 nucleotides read TGTGCCAGCAGCCCCCAACCCGTGGGTGAAGCTTTCTTT. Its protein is CASSPQPVGEAFF.

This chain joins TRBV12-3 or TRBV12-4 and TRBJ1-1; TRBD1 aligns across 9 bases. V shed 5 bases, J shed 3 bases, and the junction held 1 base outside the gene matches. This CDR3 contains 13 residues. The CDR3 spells CASSRTGDTEAFF. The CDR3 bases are TGTGCCAGCAGTCGGACAGGGGACACTGAAGCTTTCTTT.

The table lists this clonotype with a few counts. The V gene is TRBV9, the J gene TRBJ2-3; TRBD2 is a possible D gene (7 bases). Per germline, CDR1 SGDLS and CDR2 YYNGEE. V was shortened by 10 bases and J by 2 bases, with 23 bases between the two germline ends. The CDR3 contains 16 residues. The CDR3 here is CAYRWDGGPITDTQYF. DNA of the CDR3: TGTGCCTATCGGTGGGACGGGGGGCCGATCACAGATACGCAGTATTTT.

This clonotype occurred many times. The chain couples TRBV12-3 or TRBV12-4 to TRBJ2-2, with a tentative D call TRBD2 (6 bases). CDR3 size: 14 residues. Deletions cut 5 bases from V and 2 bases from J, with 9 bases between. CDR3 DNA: TGTGCCAGCAGTCCGGGACTTAACACCGGGGAGCTGTTTTTT. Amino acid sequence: CASSPGLNTGELFF.

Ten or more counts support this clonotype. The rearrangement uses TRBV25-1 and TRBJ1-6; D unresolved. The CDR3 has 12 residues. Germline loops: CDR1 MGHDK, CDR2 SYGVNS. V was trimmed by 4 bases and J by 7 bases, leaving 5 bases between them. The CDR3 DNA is TGTGCCAGCAGTGTGGGGAATTCACCCCTCCACTTT. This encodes CASSVGNSPLHF.